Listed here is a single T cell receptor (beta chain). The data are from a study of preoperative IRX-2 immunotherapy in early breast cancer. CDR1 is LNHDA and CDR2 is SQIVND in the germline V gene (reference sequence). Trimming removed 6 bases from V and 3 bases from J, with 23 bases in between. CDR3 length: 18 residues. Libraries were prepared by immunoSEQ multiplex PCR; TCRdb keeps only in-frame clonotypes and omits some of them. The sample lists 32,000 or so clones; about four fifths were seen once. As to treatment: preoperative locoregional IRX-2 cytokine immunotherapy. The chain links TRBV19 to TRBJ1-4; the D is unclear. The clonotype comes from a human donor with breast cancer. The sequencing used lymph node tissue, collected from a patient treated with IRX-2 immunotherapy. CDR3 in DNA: TGTGCCAGTAGCCTCCGTGGTTGGGGATCGGGAGCTAATGAAAAACTGTTTTTT. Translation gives CASSLRGWGSGANEKLFF.